This TCR beta chain was identified in a study of shared clonotypes between healthy human individuals. Deep-level settings were used for running the assay. Loaded into unsorted PBMC replicate PCRs was approximately 300 ng DNA, 30,000 or so T cell genomes. The method was immunoSEQ multiplex PCR; TCRdb's version includes in-frame clones alone and lacks a portion of them. The sample has some 490,000 clones; 70% to 80% are singletons. Germline lookup yields CDR1 GTSNPN and CDR2 SVGIG (reference sequence). The V end lost 4 bases, the J end lost 7 bases, and 17 bases lay between the germline ends. This CDR3 has 13 amino acids.

Input material: PBMCs. The sequence derives from a woman in her 40s in good health. Some clones in this sample may be carry-over from other donors' samples. V gene TRBV30 combines with J gene TRBJ2-7; D call uncertain. The CDR3 bases are TGTGCCTGGAACCCGGCAGGCGGCCCTGAGCAGTACTTC. Translation: CAWNPAGGPEQYF.